This is a list of T cell receptor beta chains from one sample in a study of CD8+CD57+ T cells in acquired aplastic anemia. TCRdb processed the reads anew with MiXCR; each CDR3 protein has one entry. The top ten hold under 1.5% of the sample, which has under 350,000 distinct CDR3 sequences, about three fifths seen once. Sequences were obtained from sorted CD4+, CD8+, or CD8+CD57+ T cells (not recorded which) from PBMCs. Receptors were obtained from a human donor with aplastic anemia. The CDR3 runs from the conserved cysteine through the conserved F or W. Each record gives: clone size, CDR3 length, V gene, J gene, D gene, CDR3 DNA, CDR3 protein. A D gene is named only where the DNA matches it firmly. Size values are once, few and many counts, or a class for expanded clones, and some rows have none.

few	15	TRBV7-9	TRBJ2-7	TRBD1	TGTGCCAGCAGCCCGGACAGGGGGCTCGTCTACGAGCAGTACTTC	CASSPDRGLVYEQYF
many	14	TRBV5-1	TRBJ1-1	NA	TGCGCCAGCAGCTTGGGTTGGGGGAACACTGAAGCTTTCTTT	CASSLGWGNTEAFF
many	13	TRBV18	TRBJ1-1	NA	TGTGCCAGCTCACCACAGGTGAACACTGAAGCTTTCTTT	CASSPQVNTEAFF
NA	13	TRBV10-2	TRBJ2-1	TRBD2	TGCGCCAGCAGTGGAGCGGGAGGGAGAGAGCAGTTCTTC	CASSGAGGREQFF
few	14	TRBV5-1	TRBJ2-7	TRBD1	TGCGCCAGCAGCTTTGAGGGGGCGGTCGACGAGCAGTACTTC	CASSFEGAVDEQYF
few	22	TRBV7-2	TRBJ1-6	NA	TGTGCCAGCAGCTTAGCGCTCCTCGGGGGCGAGCGACCTAGCTCCTATAATTCACCCCTCCACTTT	CASSLALLGGERPSSYNSPLHF
NA	16	TRBV7-3	TRBJ2-1	NA	TGTGCCAGCAGCTTTAGGGGGGGTGTGAGGAACAATGAGCAGTTCTTC	CASSFRGGVRNNEQFF
many	16	TRBV5-1	TRBJ1-6	NA	TGCGCCAGCAGCTTGGTCAGCGGGGATATCGGTTCACCCCTCCACTTT	CASSLVSGDIGSPLHF
NA	13	TRBV6-5	TRBJ1-2	TRBD1	TGTGCCAGCAACATCCCGGGACAGTCCGTTTACACCTTC	CASNIPGQSVYTF
NA	13	TRBV5-1	TRBJ1-2	NA	TGCGCCAGCGGACCGGGACCTCCGAATGGCTACACCTTC	CASGPGPPNGYTF
NA	17	TRBV15	TRBJ1-2	NA	TGTGCCACCAGCAGAGATCGAGGAGCGATCCTTAACTATGGCTACACCTTC	CATSRDRGAILNYGYTF
NA	16	TRBV24-1	TRBJ1-3	TRBD1	TGTGCCACCAGTGAACTTTCACAGGGGGTCGGAAACACCATATATTTT	CATSELSQGVGNTIYF
once	15	TRBV25-1	TRBJ2-7	NA	TGTGCCAGCAGTGGTAATGTCGGGAGAGCAGGCGAGCAGTACTTC	CASSGNVGRAGEQYF
NA	13	TRBV29-1	TRBJ2-1	NA	TGCAGCTTGGGGGTAGGCCCCTACAATGAGCAGTTCTTC	CSLGVGPYNEQFF
many	14	TRBV19	TRBJ1-5	NA	TGTGCCAGTAGTTGGACGGATAGCAATCAGCCCCAGCATTTT	CASSWTDSNQPQHF
NA	15	TRBV5-6	TRBJ2-7	NA	TGTGCCAGCAGCTTCCCCTACCAGCGGCCCTACGAGCAGTACTTC	CASSFPYQRPYEQYF
NA	15	TRBV6-6	TRBJ1-1	TRBD1	TGTGCCAGCAGTTACGAGGGGGCGATGCACACTGAAGCTTTCTTT	CASSYEGAMHTEAFF
NA	17	TRBV11-2	TRBJ2-3	TRBD2	TGTGCCAGCAGCGCATCGGCGATAGCGGGTACCACAGATACGCAGTATTTT	CASSASAIAGTTDTQYF
NA	17	TRBV4-2	TRBJ2-2	NA	TGTGCCAGCAGCCAAGATGGTCCGGGGGGCGCCACCGGGGAGCTGTTTTTT	CASSQDGPGGATGELFF
many	15	TRBV7-2	TRBJ1-4	NA	TGTGCCAGCAGCCTCGGGTGGGCAACTAATGAAAAACTGTTTTTT	CASSLGWATNEKLFF
NA	13	TRBV25-1	TRBJ1-6	TRBD1	TGTGCCACCCAGGGGGAATATAATTCACCCCTCCACTTT	CATQGEYNSPLHF
many	14	TRBV6-6	TRBJ2-2	TRBD2	TGTGCCAGCAGTGAAGGACTAGACACCGGGGAGCTGTTTTTT	CASSEGLDTGELFF
NA	13	TRBV7-6	TRBJ2-5	NA	TGTGCCAGCAGCTTAGTAAACCAAGAGGCTCAGTACTTC	CASSLVNQEAQYF
few	15	TRBV5-4	TRBJ2-7	TRBD2	TGTGCCAGCAGCTTGGTAGTCCGGGGGGCCTACGAGCAGTACTTC	CASSLVVRGAYEQYF
many	14	TRBV6-1	TRBJ2-7	TRBD1	TGTGCCAGCATCCGTGGGACAGGGGGTATTGGGCAGTACTTC	CASIRGTGGIGQYF
NA	17	TRBV19	TRBJ2-2	TRBD1	TGTGCCAGTAGTAAGGGTGACAGGGGGGCAAGGAACGGGGAGCTGTTTTTT	CASSKGDRGARNGELFF
NA	15	TRBV9	TRBJ2-7	TRBD2	TGTGCCAGCAGCGCGGGACTAGCGGGAGTTGAAGAGCAGTACTTC	CASSAGLAGVEEQYF
NA	14	TRBV2	TRBJ1-1	NA	TGTGCCAGCAGAGATACAGGGATAGCTATTGAAGCTTTCTTT	CASRDTGIAIEAFF
NA	13	TRBV6-5	TRBJ2-1	NA	TGTGCCAGCAGTCGCCGAACGTGGTTTGAGCAGTTCTTC	CASSRRTWFEQFF
NA	14	TRBV6-1	TRBJ1-4	NA	TGTGCCAGCAGCCAGGGGCCGACTAATGAAAAACTGTTTTTT	CASSQGPTNEKLFF
NA	17	TRBV25-1	TRBJ2-5	NA	NA	CACSASGSGGGAETQYF
NA	10	TRBV5-5	TRBJ1-3	NA	TGTGCCAGCAGCCAAGTAGGCCAAAGATTT	CASSQVGQRF
NA	15	TRBV7-9	TRBJ1-6	TRBD1	TGTGCCAGCAGGGGGGGGACAGACACTAATTCACCCCTCCACTTT	CASRGGTDTNSPLHF
few	15	TRBV19	TRBJ1-1	NA	TGTGCCAGTAGTAGGGCATTGGGGGGCGTCGCTGAAGCTTTCTTT	CASSRALGGVAEAFF
NA	14	TRBV12-3/TRBV12-4	TRBJ1-4	NA	TGTGCCAGCAGTTTACAGGGGTTTGTTGAAAAACTGTTTTTT	CASSLQGFVEKLFF
many	15	TRBV12-3/TRBV12-4	TRBJ1-6	NA	TGTGCCAGCAGTTTGAGGGACGACGAAAATTCACCCCTCCACTTT	CASSLRDDENSPLHF
NA	15	TRBV19	TRBJ2-3	NA	TGTGCCAGTAGAGATCGGGGAGGCAGCACAGATACGCAGTATTTT	CASRDRGGSTDTQYF
many	14	TRBV7-9	TRBJ2-7	NA	TGTGCCAGCAGCAAAGGGGACCAGTCCCGGGAGCAGTACTTC	CASSKGDQSREQYF
many	19	TRBV4-1	TRBJ1-3	TRBD1	TGCGCCAGCAGCCCTCGGGACAGGGGTTTCCCTTACTCTGGAAACACCATATATTTT	CASSPRDRGFPYSGNTIYF
NA	16	TRBV25-1	TRBJ2-5	NA	TGTGCCAGCAGTGCTACCCCCCCGGGGGTACAAGAGACCCAGTACTTC	CASSATPPGVQETQYF
few	14	TRBV24-1	TRBJ2-7	NA	TGTGCCACCAGTGCGGGAACTTATTCCTACGAGCAGTACTTC	CATSAGTYSYEQYF
many	15	TRBV10-3	TRBJ2-7	TRBD2	TGTGCCATCAGTGAGTCCTCGGGGGGGCAATACGAGCAGTACTTC	CAISESSGGQYEQYF
many	15	TRBV3-1	TRBJ1-4	NA	TGTGCCAGCAGCCAAGGGGGGACAACTAATGAAAAACTGTTTTTT	CASSQGGTTNEKLFF
NA	14	TRBV20-1	TRBJ2-7	NA	TGCAGTGCTAGCGGGGCAGTCATTACCTACGAGCAGTACTTC	CSASGAVITYEQYF
NA	14	TRBV9	TRBJ1-6	NA	TGTGCCAGCAGCGTTGGGGGGTTAAATTCACCCCTCCACTTT	CASSVGGLNSPLHF
NA	17	TRBV25-1	TRBJ2-3	TRBD2	TGTGCCAGCAGTCCCTCGGGGGGGGGGGAAAGCACAGATACGCAGTATTTT	CASSPSGGGESTDTQYF
NA	18	TRBV9	TRBJ2-1	NA	TGTGCCAGCAGCTTTACGGGCAATCAGCCCCCCTTGGGCTACGAGCAGTTCTTC	CASSFTGNQPPLGYEQFF